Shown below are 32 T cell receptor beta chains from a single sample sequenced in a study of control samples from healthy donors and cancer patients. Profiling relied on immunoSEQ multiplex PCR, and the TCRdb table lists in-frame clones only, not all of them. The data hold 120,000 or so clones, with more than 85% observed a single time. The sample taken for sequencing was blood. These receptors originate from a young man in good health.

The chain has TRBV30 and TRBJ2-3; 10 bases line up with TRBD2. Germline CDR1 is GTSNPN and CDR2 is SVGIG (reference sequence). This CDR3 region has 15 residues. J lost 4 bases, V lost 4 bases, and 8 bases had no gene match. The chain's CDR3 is CAWIPTLAGPDTQYF. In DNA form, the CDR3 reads TGTGCCTGGATCCCAACACTAGCGGGGCCAGATACGCAGTATTTT.

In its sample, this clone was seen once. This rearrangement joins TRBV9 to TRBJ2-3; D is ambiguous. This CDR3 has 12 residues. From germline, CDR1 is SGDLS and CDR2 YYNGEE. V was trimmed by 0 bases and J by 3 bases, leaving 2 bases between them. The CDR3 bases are TGTGCCAGCAGCGTAGAAACAGATACGCAGTATTTT. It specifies CASSVETDTQYF.

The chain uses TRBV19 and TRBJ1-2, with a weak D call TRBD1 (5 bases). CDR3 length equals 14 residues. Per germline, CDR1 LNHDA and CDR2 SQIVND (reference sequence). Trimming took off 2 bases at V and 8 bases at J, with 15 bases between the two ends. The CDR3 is CASSITRGAGGYTF. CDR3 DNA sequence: TGTGCCAGTAGTATAACGAGGGGCGCAGGCGGCTACACCTTC.

CDR3 protein: CASSQDLGYSGNTIYF. As DNA, the CDR3 is TGTGCCAGCAGCCAAGATCTCGGCTACTCTGGAAACACCATATATTTT. The chain recombines TRBV4-2 with TRBJ1-3; unclear D gene. Germline V gene lookup returns CDR1 LGHNA and CDR2 YNFKEQ. Trimming took off 0 bases at V and 0 bases at J, with 9 bases between the two ends. This CDR3 is 16 amino acids long.

DNA of the CDR3: TGTGCCAGCAGCAGCGTAGCGACAGATACGCAGTATTTT. Its translation is CASSSVATDTQYF. The chain has TRBV7-8 and TRBJ2-3, with a possible D match to TRBD2 (5 bases). From germline, CDR1 is SGHVS and CDR2 FQNEAQ. Trimming pared 5 bases from V and 3 bases from J, leaving 9 bases between. This CDR3 region has 13 residues.

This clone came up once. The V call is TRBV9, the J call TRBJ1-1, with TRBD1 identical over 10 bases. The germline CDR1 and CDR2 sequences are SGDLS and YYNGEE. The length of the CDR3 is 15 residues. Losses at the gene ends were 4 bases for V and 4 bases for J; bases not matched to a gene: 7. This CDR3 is CASSYGQGVGTEAFF. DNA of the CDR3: TGTGCCAGCAGCTACGGACAGGGGGTTGGCACTGAAGCTTTCTTT.

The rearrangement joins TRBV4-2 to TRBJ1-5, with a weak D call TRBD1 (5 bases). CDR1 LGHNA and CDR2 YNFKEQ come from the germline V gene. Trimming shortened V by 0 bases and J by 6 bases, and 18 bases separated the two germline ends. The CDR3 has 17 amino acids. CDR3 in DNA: TGTGCCAGCAGCCAAGAGTCCCTAGTTGGGGGACGTCAGCCCCAGCATTTT. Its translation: CASSQESLVGGRQPQHF.

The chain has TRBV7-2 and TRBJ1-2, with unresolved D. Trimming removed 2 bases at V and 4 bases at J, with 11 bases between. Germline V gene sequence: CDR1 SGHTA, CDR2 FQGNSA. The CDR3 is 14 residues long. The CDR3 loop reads CASSLRTEGYGYTF. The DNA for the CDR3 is TGTGCCAGCAGCTTAAGGACGGAAGGCTATGGCTACACCTTC.

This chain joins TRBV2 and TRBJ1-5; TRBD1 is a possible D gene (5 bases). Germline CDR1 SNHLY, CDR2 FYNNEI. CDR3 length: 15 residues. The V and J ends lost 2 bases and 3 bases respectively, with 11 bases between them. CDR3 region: CASSEPRGNNQPQHF. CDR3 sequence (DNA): TGTGCCAGCAGTGAACCCCGGGGCAACAATCAGCCCCAGCATTTT.

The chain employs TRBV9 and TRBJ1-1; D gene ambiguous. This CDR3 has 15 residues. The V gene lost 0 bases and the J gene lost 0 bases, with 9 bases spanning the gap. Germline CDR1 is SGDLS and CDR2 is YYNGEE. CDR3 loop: CASSVDDGMNTEAFF. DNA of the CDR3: TGTGCCAGCAGCGTAGACGACGGCATGAACACTGAAGCTTTCTTT.

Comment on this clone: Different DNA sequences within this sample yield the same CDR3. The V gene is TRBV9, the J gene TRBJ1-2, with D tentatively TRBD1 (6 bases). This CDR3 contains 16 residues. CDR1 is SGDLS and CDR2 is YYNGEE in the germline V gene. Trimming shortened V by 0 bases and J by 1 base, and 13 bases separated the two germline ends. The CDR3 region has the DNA TGTGCCAGCAGCGTAGGCATGGACAGACTTAACTATGGCTACACCTTC. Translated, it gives CASSVGMDRLNYGYTF.

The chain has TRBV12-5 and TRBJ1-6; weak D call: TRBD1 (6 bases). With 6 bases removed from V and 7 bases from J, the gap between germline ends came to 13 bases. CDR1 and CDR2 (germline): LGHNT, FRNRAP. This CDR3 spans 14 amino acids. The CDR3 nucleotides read TGTGCTAGTGGAGTCACAGGGTCCAATTCACCCCTCCACTTT. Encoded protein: CASGVTGSNSPLHF.

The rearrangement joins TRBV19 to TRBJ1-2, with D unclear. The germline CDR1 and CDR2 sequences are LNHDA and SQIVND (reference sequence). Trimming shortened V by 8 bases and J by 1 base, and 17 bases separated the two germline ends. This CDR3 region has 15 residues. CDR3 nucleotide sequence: TGTGCCAGTTCGATGGGCAGGTCGGTTAACTATGGCTACACCTTC. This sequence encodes CASSMGRSVNYGYTF.

The CDR3 is CASSTLAGEQFF. The CDR3 DNA sequence: TGTGCCAGCAGCACCTTAGCGGGGGAACAGTTCTTC. The chain carries TRBV7-2 and TRBJ2-1, with 9 bases matching TRBD2. The CDR3 runs 12 residues. After removal of 5 bases from V and 13 bases from J, the junction contained 6 bases not matched to a gene. Per the germline V gene, CDR1 is SGHTA and CDR2 is FQGNSA.

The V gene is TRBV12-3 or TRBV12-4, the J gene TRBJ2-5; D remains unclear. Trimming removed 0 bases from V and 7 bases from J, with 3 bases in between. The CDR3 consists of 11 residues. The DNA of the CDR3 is TGTGCCAGCAGTTTAGCAGGGACCCAGTACTTC. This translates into CASSLAGTQYF.

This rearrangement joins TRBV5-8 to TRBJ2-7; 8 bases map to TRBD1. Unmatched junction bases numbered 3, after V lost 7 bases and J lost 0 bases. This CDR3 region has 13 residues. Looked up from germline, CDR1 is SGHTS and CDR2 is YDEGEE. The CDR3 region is CASHRGYSYEQYF. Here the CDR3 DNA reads TGTGCCAGCCACAGGGGGTACTCCTACGAGCAGTACTTC.

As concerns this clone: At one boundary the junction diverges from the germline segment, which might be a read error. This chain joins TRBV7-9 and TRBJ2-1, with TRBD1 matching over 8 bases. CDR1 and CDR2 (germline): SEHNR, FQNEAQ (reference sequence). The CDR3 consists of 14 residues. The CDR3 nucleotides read TGTGTCAGCACCCAGGGGGCTCACTACAATGAGCAGTTCTTC. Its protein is CVSTQGAHYNEQFF.

This CDR3 is CASSARARAEAFF. The DNA of the CDR3 is TGCGCCAGCAGTGCCAGGGCAAGGGCTGAAGCTTTCTTT. This sequence joins TRBV10-2 and TRBJ1-1, with D possibly matching TRBD1 (5 bases). The germline V and J ends were trimmed by 4 bases and 6 bases, with 12 bases remaining between them. This CDR3 region has 13 residues. Germline lookup yields CDR1 WSHSY and CDR2 SAAADI.

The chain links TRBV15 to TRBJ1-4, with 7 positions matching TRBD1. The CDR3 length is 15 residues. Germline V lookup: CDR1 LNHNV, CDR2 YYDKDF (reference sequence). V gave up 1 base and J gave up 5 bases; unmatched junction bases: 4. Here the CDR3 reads CATSRGPGGNEKLFF. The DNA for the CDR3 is TGTGCCACCAGCAGAGGCCCAGGGGGGAATGAAAAACTGTTTTTT.

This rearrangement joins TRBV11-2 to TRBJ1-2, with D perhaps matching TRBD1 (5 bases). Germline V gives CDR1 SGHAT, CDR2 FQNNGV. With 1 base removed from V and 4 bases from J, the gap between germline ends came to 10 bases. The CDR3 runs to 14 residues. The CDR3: CASSLVGRVYGYTF. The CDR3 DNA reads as TGTGCCAGCAGCTTAGTTGGCAGGGTCTATGGCTACACCTTC.

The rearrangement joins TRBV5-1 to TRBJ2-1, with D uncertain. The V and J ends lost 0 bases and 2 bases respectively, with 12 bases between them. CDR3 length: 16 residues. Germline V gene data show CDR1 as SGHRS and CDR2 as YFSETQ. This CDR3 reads CASSLAGSGTYNEQFF. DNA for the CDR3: TGCGCCAGCAGCTTGGCCGGGTCAGGTACCTACAATGAGCAGTTCTTC.

This CDR3 reads CAWSTGASSPLHF. The CDR3 bases are TGTGCCTGGTCGACAGGGGCTTCATCACCCCTCCACTTT. The rearrangement uses TRBV30 and TRBJ1-6; TRBD1 matches 8 bases. The CDR3 has 13 amino acids. The V gene end was trimmed by 5 bases and the J gene end by 10 bases; junction bases not matched to a gene: 7. The germline CDR1 and CDR2 sequences are GTSNPN and SVGIG (reference sequence).

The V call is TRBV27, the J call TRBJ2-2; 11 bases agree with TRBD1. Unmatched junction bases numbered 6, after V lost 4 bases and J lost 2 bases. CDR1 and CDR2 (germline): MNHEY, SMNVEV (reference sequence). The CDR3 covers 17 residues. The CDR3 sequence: CASSSLRTGGNTGELFF. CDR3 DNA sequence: TGTGCCAGCAGTTCCCTACGGACAGGGGGCAACACCGGGGAGCTGTTTTTT.

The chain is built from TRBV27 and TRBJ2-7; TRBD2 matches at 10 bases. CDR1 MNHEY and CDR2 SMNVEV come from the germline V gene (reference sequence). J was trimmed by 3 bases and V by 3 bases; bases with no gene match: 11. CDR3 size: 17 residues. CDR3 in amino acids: CASSLGLRVAGGYEQYF. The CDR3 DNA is TGTGCCAGCAGTTTGGGACTCCGGGTAGCGGGGGGCTACGAGCAGTACTTC.

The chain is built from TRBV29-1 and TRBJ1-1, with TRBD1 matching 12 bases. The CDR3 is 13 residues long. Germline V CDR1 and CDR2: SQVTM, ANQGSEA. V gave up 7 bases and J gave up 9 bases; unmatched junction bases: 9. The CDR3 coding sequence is TGCAGCGGATTATCCCGGGACAGGGGGCAAGCTTTCTTT. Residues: CSGLSRDRGQAFF. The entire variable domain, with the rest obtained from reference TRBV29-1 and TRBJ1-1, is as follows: SAVISQKPSRDICQRGTSLTIQCQVDSQVTMMFWYRQQPGQSLTLIATANQGSEATYESGFVIDKFPISRPNLTFSTLTVSNMSPEDSSIYLCSGLSRDRGQAFFGQGTRLTVV.

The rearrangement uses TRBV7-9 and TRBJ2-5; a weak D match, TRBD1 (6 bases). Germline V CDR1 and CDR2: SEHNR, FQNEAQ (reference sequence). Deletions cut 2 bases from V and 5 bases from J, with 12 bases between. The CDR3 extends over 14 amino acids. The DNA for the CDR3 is TGTGCCAGCAGCTTACAACAGGGAGAGGAGACCCAGTACTTC. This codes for CASSLQQGEETQYF.

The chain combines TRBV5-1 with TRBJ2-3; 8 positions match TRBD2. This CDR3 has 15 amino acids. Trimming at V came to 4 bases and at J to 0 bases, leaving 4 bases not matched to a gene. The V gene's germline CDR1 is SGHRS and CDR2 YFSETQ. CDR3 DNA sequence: TGCGCCAGCAGCGTCGGGGGGGCCAGCACAGATACGCAGTATTTT. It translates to CASSVGGASTDTQYF. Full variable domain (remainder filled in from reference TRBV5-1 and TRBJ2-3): KAGVTQTPRYLIKTRGQQVTLSCSPISGHRSVSWYQQTPGQGLQFLFEYFSETQRNKGNFPGRFSGRQFSNSRSEMNVSTLELGDSALYLCASSVGGASTDTQYFGPGTRLTVL.

The CDR3 DNA reads as TGTGCCAGCAGTGAATCGGGGGTCACTGAAGCTTTCTTT. Translated, it gives CASSESGVTEAFF. The rearrangement uses TRBV6-1 and TRBJ1-1; TRBD1 might be the D (5 bases). Germline-derived CDR1 and CDR2 are MNHNS and SASEGT. Trimming stripped 2 bases from V and 4 bases from J, with 8 bases between. The CDR3 runs 13 residues.

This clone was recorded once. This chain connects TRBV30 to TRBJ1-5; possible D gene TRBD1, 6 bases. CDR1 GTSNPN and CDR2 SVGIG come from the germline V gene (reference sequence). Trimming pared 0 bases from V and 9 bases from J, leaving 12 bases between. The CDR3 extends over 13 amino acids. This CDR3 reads CAWSVGGFAPQHF. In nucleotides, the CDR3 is TGTGCCTGGAGTGTAGGGGGTTTCGCGCCCCAGCATTTT. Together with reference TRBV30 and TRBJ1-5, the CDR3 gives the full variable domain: SQTIHQWPATLVQPVGSPLSLECTVEGTSNPNLYWYRQAAGRGLQLLFYSVGIGQISSEVPQNLSASRPQDRQFILSSKKLLLSDSGFYLCAWSVGGFAPQHFGDGTRLSIL.

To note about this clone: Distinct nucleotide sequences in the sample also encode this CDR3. The CDR3 protein is CASSSGGSGANVLTF. Written as DNA, the CDR3 is TGTGCCAGCAGCTCCGGGGGTTCTGGGGCCAACGTCCTGACTTTC. The chain uses TRBV7-3 and TRBJ2-6, with D possibly matching TRBD2 (6 bases). Trimming removed 4 bases at V and 1 base at J, with 8 bases between. This CDR3 is 15 amino acids long. Germline-derived CDR1 and CDR2 are SGHTA and FQGTGA.

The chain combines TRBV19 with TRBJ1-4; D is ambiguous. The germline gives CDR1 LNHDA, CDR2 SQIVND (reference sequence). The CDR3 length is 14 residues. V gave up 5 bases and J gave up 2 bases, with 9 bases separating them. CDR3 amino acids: CASSGEVTNEKLFF. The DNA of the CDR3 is TGTGCCAGTAGTGGGGAGGTGACTAATGAAAAACTGTTTTTT. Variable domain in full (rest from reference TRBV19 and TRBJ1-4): DGGITQSPKYLFRKEGQNVTLSCEQNLNHDAMYWYRQDPGQGLRLIYYSQIVNDFQKGDIAEGYSVSREKKESFPLTVTSAQKNPTAFYLCASSGEVTNEKLFFGSGTQLSVL.

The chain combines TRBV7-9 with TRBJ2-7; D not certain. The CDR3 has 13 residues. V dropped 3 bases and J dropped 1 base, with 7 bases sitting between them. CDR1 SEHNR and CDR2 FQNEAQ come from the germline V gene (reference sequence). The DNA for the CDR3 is TGTGCCAGCAGCTTGGACGGATCCTACGAGCAGTACTTC. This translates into CASSLDGSYEQYF.